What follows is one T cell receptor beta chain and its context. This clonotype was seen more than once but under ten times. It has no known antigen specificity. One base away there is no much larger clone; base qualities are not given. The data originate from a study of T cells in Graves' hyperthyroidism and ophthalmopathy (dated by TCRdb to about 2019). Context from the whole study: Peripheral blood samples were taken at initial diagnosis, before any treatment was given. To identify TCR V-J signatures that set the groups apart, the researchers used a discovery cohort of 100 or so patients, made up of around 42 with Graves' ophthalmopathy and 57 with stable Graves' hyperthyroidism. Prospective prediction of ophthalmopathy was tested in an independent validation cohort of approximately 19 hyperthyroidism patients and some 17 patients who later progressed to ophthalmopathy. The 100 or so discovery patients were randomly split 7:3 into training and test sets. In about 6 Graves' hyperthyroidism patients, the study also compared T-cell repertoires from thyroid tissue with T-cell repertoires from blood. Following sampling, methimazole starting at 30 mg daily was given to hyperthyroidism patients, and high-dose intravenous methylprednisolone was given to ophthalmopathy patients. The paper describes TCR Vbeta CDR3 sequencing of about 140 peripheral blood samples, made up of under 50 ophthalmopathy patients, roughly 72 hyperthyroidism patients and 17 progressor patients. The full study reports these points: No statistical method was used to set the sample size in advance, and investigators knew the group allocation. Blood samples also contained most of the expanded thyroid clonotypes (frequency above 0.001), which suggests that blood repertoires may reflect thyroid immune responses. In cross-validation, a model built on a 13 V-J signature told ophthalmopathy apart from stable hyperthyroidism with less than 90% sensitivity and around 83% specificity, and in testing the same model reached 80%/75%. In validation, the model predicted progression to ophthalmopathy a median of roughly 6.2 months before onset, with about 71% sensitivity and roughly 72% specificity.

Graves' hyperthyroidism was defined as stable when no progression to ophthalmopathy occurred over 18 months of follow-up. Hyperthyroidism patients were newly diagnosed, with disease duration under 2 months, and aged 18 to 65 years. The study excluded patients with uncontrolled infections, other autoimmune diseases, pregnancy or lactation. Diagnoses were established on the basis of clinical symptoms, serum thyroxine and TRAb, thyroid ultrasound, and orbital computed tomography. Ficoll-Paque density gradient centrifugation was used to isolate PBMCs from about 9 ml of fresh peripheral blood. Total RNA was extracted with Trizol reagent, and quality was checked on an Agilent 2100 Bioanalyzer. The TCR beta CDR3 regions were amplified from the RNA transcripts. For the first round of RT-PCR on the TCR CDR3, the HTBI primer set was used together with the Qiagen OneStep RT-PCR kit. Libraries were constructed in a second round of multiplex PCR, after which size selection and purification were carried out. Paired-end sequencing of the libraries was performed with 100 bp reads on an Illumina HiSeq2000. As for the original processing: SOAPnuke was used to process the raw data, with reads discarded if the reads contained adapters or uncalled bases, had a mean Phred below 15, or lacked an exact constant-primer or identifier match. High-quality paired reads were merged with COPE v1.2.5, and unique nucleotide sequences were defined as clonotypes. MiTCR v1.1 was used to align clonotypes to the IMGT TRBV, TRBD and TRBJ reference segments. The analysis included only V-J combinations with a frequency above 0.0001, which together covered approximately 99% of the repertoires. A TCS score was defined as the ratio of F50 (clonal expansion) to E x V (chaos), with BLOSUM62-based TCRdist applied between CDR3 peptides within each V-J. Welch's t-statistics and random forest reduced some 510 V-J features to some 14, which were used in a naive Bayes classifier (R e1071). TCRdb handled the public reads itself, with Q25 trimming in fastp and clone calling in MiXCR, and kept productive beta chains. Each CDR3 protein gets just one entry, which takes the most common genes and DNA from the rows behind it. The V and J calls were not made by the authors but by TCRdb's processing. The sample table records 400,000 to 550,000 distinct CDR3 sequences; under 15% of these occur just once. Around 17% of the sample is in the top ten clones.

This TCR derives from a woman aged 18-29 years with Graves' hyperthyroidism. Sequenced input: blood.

CDR3 loop: CASSGDSPSSGNTIYF. The DNA is TGTGCCAGCAGTGGCGACAGTCCAAGCTCTGGAAACACCATATATTTT. The sequence links TRBV6-2 or TRBV6-3 to TRBJ1-3; D gene: possibly TRBD1, on 5 matching bases. The germline V gene encodes CDR1 MNHEY and CDR2 SVGEGT. Trimming takes 5 bases from V and 0 bases from J, and the germline ends sit 14 bases apart. The CDR3 spans 16 residues, from the cysteine through the phenylalanine. The sequence is cut down to CDR3 DNA, 48 bases in frame from base 1.